The source of this TCR beta chain is a study of blood T cell repertoires in COVID-19. Original handling: The assay estimated nucleated cells by amplifying reference gene primers. The protocol was immunoSEQ multiplex PCR, while the TCRdb copy is restricted to in-frame clones and leaves out a portion. Clone size and the V and J calls come from that table; the DNA yielded D and trimming. The sample carries over 250,000 clones, about 89% recorded once. Germline V lookup: CDR1 SGHTA, CDR2 FQGTGA. This CDR3 contains 15 residues. V was clipped by 2 bases and J by 5 bases, with 15 bases between them. Sequences were obtained from peripheral blood. The chain carries TRBV7-3 and TRBJ2-5, with D possibly matching TRBD1 (5 bases). This TCR was recovered from a man aged 45 to 65 with acute or convalescent COVID-19. The CDR3 loop is CASSLSGLGLETQYF. CDR3 in DNA: TGTGCCAGCAGCTTATCAGGGTTAGGTTTGGAGACCCAGTACTTC.